These 26 T cell receptor beta chains came from one sample sequenced in a study of graft-versus-host responses after intestinal transplantation. Antigens for these TCRs are unknown. The protocol was immunoSEQ multiplex PCR, while the TCRdb copy is restricted to in-frame clones and leaves out a portion. The table shows some 100,000 clones, with 85% to 95% occurring only once. Sequenced here: unstimulated CD8+ T cells sorted from spleen or lymph node cells, sampled before transplant. All receptors derive from a human donor who was the organ donor for an intestinal transplant.

The chain couples TRBV5-1 to TRBJ2-1; TRBD2 matches at 9 bases. Germline V lookup: CDR1 SGHRS, CDR2 YFSETQ. Trimming at V came to 0 bases and at J to 6 bases, leaving 7 bases not matched to a gene. There are 16 residues in the CDR3. This chain's CDR3 is CASSLDLGLAPNEQFF. The CDR3 coding sequence is TGCGCCAGCAGCTTGGATTTGGGACTAGCCCCCAATGAGCAGTTCTTC.

CDR3 coding DNA: TGTGCCAGCAGTGAACGTCGGGAAATTACCTACGAGCAGTACTTC. Its protein product is CASSERREITYEQYF. The chain is built from TRBV6-1 and TRBJ2-7; D may be TRBD2 (5 bases). This CDR3 is 15 amino acids long. Germline CDR1 MNHNS, CDR2 SASEGT. V dropped 2 bases and J dropped 2 bases, with 13 bases sitting between them.

This clone was seen only once. CDR3 loop: CASSPPRGTGGRELFF. The DNA for the CDR3 is TGTGCCAGCAGTCCTCCTCGTGGGACAGGGGGACGGGAGCTGTTTTTT. The chain employs TRBV28 and TRBJ2-2; 11 bases map to TRBD1. Trimming cost V 5 bases and J 9 bases; bases outside gene matches: 11. Germline assignment: CDR1 MDHEN and CDR2 SYDVKM. The CDR3 sequence is 16 residues long.

The chain has TRBV28 and TRBJ2-7; TRBD2 aligns across 8 bases. Germline V gene sequence: CDR1 MDHEN, CDR2 SYDVKM. Trimming took 7 bases from V and 2 from J; bases not matched to a gene: 13. The CDR3 extends over 16 amino acids. Here the CDR3 DNA reads TGTGCCAGCAAACTGGGCCCTGCGGGAGGCGCCTACGAGCAGTACTTC. Amino acids: CASKLGPAGGAYEQYF.

This chain links TRBV5-1 with TRBJ2-7; D perhaps matches TRBD1 (7 bases). The CDR3 spans 14 residues. V dropped 0 bases and J dropped 7 bases, with 14 bases sitting between them. Per the germline V gene, CDR1 is SGHRS and CDR2 is YFSETQ. This chain's CDR3 is CASSLADRAGEQYF. The CDR3 DNA sequence: TGCGCCAGCAGCTTGGCCGACAGGGCGGGGGAGCAGTACTTC.

The chain uses TRBV11-3 and TRBJ2-2, with D uncertain. Germline CDR1 and CDR2: SGHNT and YENEEA. The V and J ends lost 0 bases and 5 bases respectively, with 10 bases between them. This CDR3 region has 15 residues. CDR3 sequence reads: CASSLDPDFTGELFF. The CDR3 DNA follows: TGTGCCAGCAGCTTAGACCCAGATTTTACCGGGGAGCTGTTTTTT.

The gene calls are TRBV6-5 and TRBJ2-1; D perhaps matches TRBD2 (5 bases). The CDR3 totals 16 residues. Between the trimmed V and J ends, which lost 0 bases and 4 bases, there was a span of 13 bases. The germline CDR1 and CDR2 sequences are MNHEY and SVGAGI. The CDR3 spells CASSYSGLAGYNEQFF. CDR3 nucleotides: TGTGCCAGCAGTTACTCTGGGCTGGCGGGTTACAATGAGCAGTTCTTC.

CDR3 DNA sequence: TGTGCCAGCAGCATGACTAGTTCGGGCTACGAGCAGTACTTC. This encodes CASSMTSSGYEQYF. V usage is TRBV4-2 and J usage is TRBJ2-7; D may be TRBD2 (6 bases). V was pared by 5 bases and J by 3 bases, with 14 bases between. Looked up from germline, CDR1 is LGHNA and CDR2 is YNFKEQ. This CDR3 spans 14 amino acids.

V is TRBV6-1 and J is TRBJ1-6; perhaps TRBD1 as D (5 bases). This CDR3 has 14 residues. Germline CDR1 and CDR2: MNHNS and SASEGT. V dropped 3 bases and J dropped 13 bases, with 16 bases sitting between them. DNA of the CDR3: TGTGCCAGCAGTGATCTACTTTCGGGACTGCCCCTCCACTTT. Translating gives CASSDLLSGLPLHF.

The V call is TRBV27, the J call TRBJ1-6; TRBD1 matches at 7 bases. The germline V gene has CDR1 MNHEY and CDR2 SMNVEV (reference sequence). Trimming took 3 bases from V and 10 from J; bases not matched to a gene: 9. The CDR3 contains 15 residues. DNA for the CDR3: TGTGCCAGCAGTTTCTCGACAGGGATGGGGTCACCCCTCCACTTT. Translation: CASSFSTGMGSPLHF.

This clone was seen once. The chain is built from TRBV27 and TRBJ2-1; TRBD2 agrees at 7 bases. V lost 4 bases and J lost 2; bases outside the gene matches: 8. CDR3 length equals 16 residues. Germline V lookup: CDR1 MNHEY, CDR2 SMNVEV (reference sequence). The CDR3 DNA sequence: TGTGCCAGCAGTTCCAAACTAGCGAGGCCCTACAATGAGCAGTTCTTC. Its translation is CASSSKLARPYNEQFF.

CDR3 region: CASSPTSGRYNEQFF. The CDR3 nucleotides are TGTGCCAGTAGCCCGACTAGCGGGAGGTACAATGAGCAGTTCTTC. The genes are TRBV19 and TRBJ2-1; TRBD2 aligns across 13 bases. This CDR3 region has 15 residues. V lost 6 bases, J lost 4 bases, and 3 bases stayed unmatched. Germline assignment: CDR1 LNHDA and CDR2 SQIVND (reference sequence).

The CDR3 DNA reads as TGCGCCAGCAGCTCGGGGACTAGCGGGGGCAATGAGCAGTTCTTC. Protein sequence: CASSSGTSGGNEQFF. V usage is TRBV5-1 and J usage is TRBJ2-1; 14 bases fit TRBD2. Germline values: CDR1 SGHRS, CDR2 YFSETQ. Trimming cost V 3 bases and J 6 bases; bases outside gene matches: 2. CDR3 length: 15 amino acids.

CDR3: CASSSDRPLDEQFF. CDR3 nucleotides: TGTGCCAGCAGTTCGGACAGGCCCCTCGATGAGCAGTTCTTC. V and J are TRBV6-5 and TRBJ2-1, with TRBD1 matching 7 bases. The CDR3 sequence is 14 residues long. Germline V gives CDR1 MNHEY, CDR2 SVGAGI. Germline trimming cut 4 bases from V and 8 bases from J; bases unmatched to any gene: 8.

The V and J genes are TRBV6-6 and TRBJ2-1; 7 bases are shared with TRBD1. From germline, CDR1 is MNHNY and CDR2 SVGAGI (reference sequence). V lost 0 bases to trimming and J lost 7 bases; unmatched junction nucleotides: 3. CDR3 size: 14 residues. The CDR3 DNA follows: TGTGCCAGCAGTTACTCACAGGGGTGGAATGAGCAGTTCTTC. Protein product: CASSYSQGWNEQFF.

The chain couples TRBV28 to TRBJ1-4, with 9 bases identical to TRBD1. V lost 3 bases, J lost 7 bases, and 9 bases stayed unmatched. Germline values: CDR1 MDHEN, CDR2 SYDVKM. This CDR3 is 16 amino acids long. The DNA of the CDR3 is TGTGCCAGCAGTTTGAGTCGTACAGGGGGCGCTGAAAAACTGTTTTTT. Its translation: CASSLSRTGGAEKLFF.

Concerning this clone: The junction departs from germline at one end; a sequencing error may be responsible. The chain employs TRBV7-7 and TRBJ2-3, with TRBD2 matching over 11 bases. Germline V gives CDR1 SSHAT, CDR2 FNYEAQ (reference sequence). The CDR3 loop spans 15 amino acids. CDR3: CASSLAGGPGDTQYF. Written as DNA, the CDR3 is TGTGCTAGCAGCTTAGCGGGAGGGCCTGGAGATACGCAGTATTTT.

The table lists this clone with a few counts. The chain carries TRBV30 and TRBJ1-1, with D perhaps TRBD1 (6 bases). The CDR3 is 13 residues long. Germline V gene sequence: CDR1 GTSNPN, CDR2 SVGIG (reference sequence). Trimming pared 4 bases from V and 5 bases from J, leaving 14 bases between. CDR3 loop: CAWKQGFWTEAFF. The CDR3 DNA follows: TGTGCCTGGAAACAGGGATTTTGGACTGAAGCTTTCTTT.

The chain carries TRBV6-1 and TRBJ1-1; maybe TRBD1 (6 bases). The ends were cut back, 5 bases at V and 2 bases at J, with 15 bases in the middle. The germline CDR1 and CDR2 sequences are MNHNS and SASEGT. This CDR3 region has 15 residues. The CDR3 region has the DNA TGTGCCAGCAGTCCGCTGGGGACACTAAACACTGAAGCTTTCTTT. Its protein product is CASSPLGTLNTEAFF.

The chain combines TRBV27 with TRBJ1-1; TRBD1 is a possible D gene (5 bases). V lost 0 bases and J lost 0, with 11 bases in between. The CDR3 length is 16 residues. From germline, CDR1 is MNHEY and CDR2 SMNVEV (reference sequence). The CDR3 region is CASSLSQGGMNTEAFF. CDR3 DNA: TGTGCCAGCAGTTTATCCCAGGGTGGGATGAACACTGAAGCTTTCTTT.

This rearrangement joins TRBV2 to TRBJ1-2; maybe TRBD1 (5 bases). CDR1 and CDR2 (germline): SNHLY, FYNNEI. With 1 base removed from V and 6 bases from J, the gap between germline ends came to 9 bases. This CDR3 contains 13 residues. The CDR3, as DNA: TGTGCCAGCAGTGAAGGGGGGAGGGATGGCTACACCTTC. Its protein is CASSEGGRDGYTF.

This sequence joins TRBV7-3 and TRBJ1-1, with 7 bases lining up with TRBD1. The CDR3 totals 14 residues. The germline gives CDR1 SGHTA, CDR2 FQGTGA. The V segment lost 2 bases and the J segment 5 bases; nucleotides outside the gene matches: 5. The CDR3 nucleotides are TGTGCCAGCAGCTTAGGGGACAGTCGGACTGAAGCTTTCTTT. Amino acids: CASSLGDSRTEAFF.

The CDR3 bases are TGTGCCAGTAGTCCGGCGGGAGGGGCAGATACGCAGTATTTT. It encodes CASSPAGGADTQYF. The chain employs TRBV19 and TRBJ2-3, with 9 bases fitting TRBD2. The germline V gene encodes CDR1 LNHDA and CDR2 SQIVND (reference sequence). The J segment lost 4 bases and the V segment lost 5 bases, leaving 4 bases of the junction unmatched. The CDR3 loop spans 14 amino acids.

The count of this clone is one. The V gene is TRBV19, the J gene TRBJ2-3, with 8 positions matching TRBD2. The CDR3 has 15 residues. Germline CDR1 and CDR2: LNHDA and SQIVND (reference sequence). Trimming removed 3 bases from V and 5 bases from J; junction bases left unmatched: 7. The CDR3 coding sequence is TGTGCCAGTAGTATCCACACGGGGGGGGAAGATACGCAGTATTTT. It is translated as CASSIHTGGEDTQYF.

The chain joins TRBV28 to TRBJ2-1; D is undetermined. The germline gives CDR1 MDHEN, CDR2 SYDVKM. V gave up 2 bases and J gave up 6 bases, with 14 bases separating them. This CDR3 has 15 amino acids. CDR3 in DNA: TGTGCCAGCAGTTTACGGCTAGTCATGATCAATGAGCAGTTCTTC. This gives the protein CASSLRLVMINEQFF.

The rearrangement uses TRBV6-5 and TRBJ1-1; TRBD1 agrees at 7 bases. There are 14 residues in the CDR3. Per germline, CDR1 MNHEY and CDR2 SVGAGI. V lost 6 bases and J lost 2; bases outside the gene matches: 6. The CDR3 DNA is TGTGCCAGCAGCATACAGGGGAGTAACACTGAAGCTTTCTTT. It codes for CASSIQGSNTEAFF.